This T cell receptor beta chain derives from a study of T-cell reconstitution after alpha-beta-depleted transplantation in children. This clonotype came up many times. What it binds is not known. Unique molecular identifiers were incorporated when the TCRbeta library was constructed. In TCRdb, the PCR reads were re-called with MiXCR into one record per CDR3 protein. The data contain about 210,000 distinct CDR3 sequences, 17% of them singletons. Study-wide results and limits: It was reported that alpha-beta T cells came from several hundred expanded graft clones (about two months after transplant). T cells produced anew were the main source of T-cell counts and diversity one year after transplant. Several patients had high TCRbeta diversity at day 60; it came from surviving recipient T cells and thymic progenitors.

The CDR3 consists of 15 residues. Germline V gene lookup returns CDR1 LGHDT and CDR2 YNNKEL (reference sequence). The V end was cut by 6 bases, the J end by 5 bases, with 19 bases between. The chain combines TRBV3-1 with TRBJ2-5; TRBD1 or TRBD2 may be the D gene (5 bases each). The sequences come from PBMCs, mostly from graft donor cells, collected 360 days after TCRalphabeta/CD19-depleted stem cell transplant. The receptor was isolated from a male patient aged 2 to 9 who had a stem cell transplant for acute lymphoblastic leukemia, so the T cells may come from the graft donor. The CDR3, as DNA: TGTGCCAGCAGATTACCTGGGGGACCGGAGGAGACCCAGTACTTC. Its protein product is CASRLPGGPEETQYF.